The sequence of this T cell receptor (beta chain) was determined in a study of blood T cell repertoires in COVID-19. As for the study in general: From the United States, Italy and Spain came samples of acute and convalescent COVID-19. Sources were T cells, B-cell-depleted T cells, or PBMCs; the material itself was cDNA or gDNA.

As originally analysed: Scientists estimated how many nucleated cells there were by amplifying reference gene primers. Using immunoSEQ multiplex PCR, the repertoire was profiled, and TCRdb retains in-frame clones only, with some absent. Clonal size and the V and J genes are those of that table, whereas D and trimming came from the DNA. Counted here are 190,000 or so clones, under 80% occurring once; the ten biggest clones make up roughly 13%. The origin of this receptor is a middle-aged man who had recovered from COVID-19. Sequenced: peripheral blood.

CDR3 DNA sequence: TGCGCCAGCAGCTCCAACGATAAGAGGACTGAAGCTTTCTTT. It yields the protein CASSSNDKRTEAFF. This chain uses TRBV5-1 with TRBJ1-1; no clear D. The CDR3 has 14 amino acids. With 3 bases removed from V and 5 bases from J, the gap between germline ends came to 14 bases. Germline CDR1 reads SGHRS; CDR2 reads YFSETQ.